This entry lists 8 T cell receptor beta chains sequenced from one sample in a study of blood T cell repertoires in COVID-19. Clones were read by immunoSEQ multiplex PCR, and TCRdb kept only the in-frame ones, dropping some. The data show 110,000 to 150,000 clones, about four fifths seen once. The sample comprised peripheral blood. The source is a human donor in a cohort sampled during active COVID-19.

This clone was counted once. The V and J genes are TRBV10-3 and TRBJ2-3, with D perhaps matching TRBD1 (7 bases). Germline V gives CDR1 ENHRY, CDR2 SYGVKD. The length of the CDR3 is 14 residues. V lost 5 bases, J lost 2 bases, and 11 bases lay in between. Written as DNA, the CDR3 is TGTGCCATCAGTCGCGGGACAGCCACAGATACGCAGTATTTT. Residues: CAISRGTATDTQYF.

This chain joins TRBV6-5 and TRBJ1-1; possibly TRBD1 for D (5 bases). V dropped 6 bases and J dropped 0 bases, with 14 bases sitting between them. Germline V gene lookup returns CDR1 MNHEY and CDR2 SVGAGI. CDR3 length: 15 residues. CDR3 sequence: CASSRDGSLNTEAFF. The CDR3 DNA is TGTGCCAGCAGCCGGGACGGGAGCTTGAACACTGAAGCTTTCTTT.

The V and J genes are TRBV6-6 and TRBJ2-3; TRBD1 might be the D (5 bases). V gave up 2 bases and J gave up 5 bases, with 8 bases separating them. The CDR3 is made up of 13 amino acids. Germline values: CDR1 MNHNY, CDR2 SVGAGI (reference sequence). The CDR3 nucleotides are TGTGCCAGCAGTTACATAGGACAAGATACGCAGTATTTT. Residues: CASSYIGQDTQYF.

The chain carries TRBV2 and TRBJ1-2, with TRBD1 identical over 10 bases. Germline V gives CDR1 SNHLY, CDR2 FYNNEI. The CDR3 consists of 15 residues. V trimming: 5 bases; J trimming: 4 bases; junction bases outside the gene matches: 7. The CDR3 nucleotides are TGTGCCAGCAGTCCCGGACAGGGGGGGATCTATGGCTACACCTTC. It specifies CASSPGQGGIYGYTF.

This rearrangement joins TRBV7-2 to TRBJ2-7; TRBD1 might be the D (6 bases). The length of the CDR3 is 15 residues. Per the germline V gene, CDR1 is SGHTA and CDR2 is FQGNSA. The V end was cut by 5 bases, the J end by 6 bases, with 20 bases between. CDR3 nucleotides: TGTGCCAGCAGCCCCTCCGGGACAACACCAACCGAGCAGTACTTC. Translating it yields CASSPSGTTPTEQYF. Full variable domain (outside the CDR3, taken from reference TRBV7-2 and TRBJ2-7): GAGVSQSPSNKVTEKGKDVELRCDPISGHTALYWYRQSLGQGLEFLIYFQGNSAPDKSGLPSDRFSAERTGGSVSTLTIQRTQQEDSAVYLCASSPSGTTPTEQYFGPGTRLTVT.

The genes are TRBV11-2 and TRBJ2-3, with 15 positions matching TRBD2. Losses at the gene ends were 5 bases for V and 4 bases for J; bases not matched to a gene: 7. Germline V gene lookup returns CDR1 SGHAT and CDR2 FQNNGV. The CDR3 has 17 residues. The CDR3, as DNA: TGTGCCAGCAGCCGGACTAGCGGGGGGGCCGTTGCAGATACGCAGTATTTT. Amino acids: CASSRTSGGAVADTQYF.

V usage is TRBV7-9 and J usage is TRBJ2-5; D might be TRBD2 (6 bases). There are 13 residues in the CDR3. The V gene lost 8 bases and the J gene lost 3 bases, with 13 bases spanning the gap. The V gene's germline CDR1 is SEHNR and CDR2 FQNEAQ (reference sequence). CDR3 loop: CASGARGKETQYF. CDR3 DNA sequence: TGTGCCAGCGGAGCGCGGGGCAAAGAGACCCAGTACTTC.

The rearrangement links TRBV18 to TRBJ1-1; a possible D gene is TRBD1 (6 bases). The CDR3 is made up of 14 amino acids. Trimming shortened V by 9 bases and J by 3 bases, and 17 bases separated the two germline ends. Germline CDR1 and CDR2: KGHSH and LQKENI. CDR3 region: CASDLNRDDTEAFF. The CDR3, as DNA: TGTGCCAGTGACCTAAACAGGGACGACACTGAAGCTTTCTTT.